This entry lists 27 T cell receptor beta chains sequenced from one sample in a study of T cell clusters in autoimmune cytopenias. TRB was amplified by touch-down multiplex PCR, primer pools A and B combined. For each CDR3 protein, TCRdb gives one entry from its re-call of the multiplex PCR reads, without DNA. The listing records 2,500 to 3,000 distinct CDR3 sequences. Each sample's input was 250 ng genomic DNA, roughly 38,000 genome equivalents. The same specimen was also included in a second study, on T cell repertoires in aging, cancer and after chemotherapy.

Material: peripheral blood. Receptors were obtained from a human donor in good health.

This clonotype is called medium-sized based on its frequency. V gene TRBV30 combines with J gene TRBJ2-3; as DNA is missing, the TRBD2 call by TCRdb cannot be tested. Germline values: CDR1 GTSNPN, CDR2 SVGIG (reference sequence). The CDR3 spans 16 residues. CDR3 in amino acids: CAGNLAGLVSTDTQYF.

This sequence joins TRBV7-2 and TRBJ2-1; TCRdb's D call, TRBD1, is unchecked because there is no DNA. CDR1 and CDR2 from the germline V gene are SGHTA and FQGNSA. The CDR3 length is 16 residues. CDR3 protein: CASSWGGTGAKNEQFF.

By frequency, this clonotype is medium-sized. The gene calls are TRBV6-6 and TRBJ2-4; TCRdb indicates TRBD2, and absent DNA this call remains unverified. The CDR3 spans 11 residues. Germline CDR1 MNHNY, CDR2 SVGAGI (reference sequence). The CDR3 is CASGETDIQYF.

This clonotype shows up as medium-sized (0.01 to 0.1%) by frequency. This rearrangement joins TRBV19 to TRBJ2-3; the TCRdb call, TRBD1, lacks DNA for checking. The germline gives CDR1 LNHDA, CDR2 SQIVND (reference sequence). CDR3 length equals 13 residues. The CDR3 sequence: CASSIQGASFQYF.

By frequency, this clonotype registers medium-sized. The chain has TRBV11-1 and TRBJ1-2. The CDR3 runs 12 residues. Germline lookup yields CDR1 SGHAT and CDR2 FQDESV (reference sequence). The CDR3 region is CASSLGDYGYTF.

The J gene is TRBJ1-1, the V gene TRBV7-2. The CDR3 length is 11 residues. Germline values: CDR1 SGHTA, CDR2 FQGNSA. CDR3 amino acids: CASSLRTEAFF.

Measured by frequency, this clonotype is medium-sized. The J gene is TRBJ2-5, the V gene TRBV18. CDR3 length equals 13 residues. The germline gives CDR1 KGHSH, CDR2 LQKENI. CDR3 amino acids: CASSPSGVETQYF. The whole variable domain, filled in from reference TRBV18 and TRBJ2-5, reads NAGVMQNPRHLVRRRGQEARLRCSPMKGHSHVYWYRQLPEEGLKFMVYLQKENIIDESGMPKERFSAEFPKEGPSILRIQQVVRGDSAAYFCASSPSGVETQYFGPGTRLLVL.

The rearrangement joins TRBV28 to TRBJ2-6; TCRdb designates TRBD2, a call that cannot be tested without DNA. CDR1 is MDHEN, CDR2 SYDVKM, per germline. This CDR3 contains 14 residues. CDR3 residues: CAGGGGAGANVLTF. The whole variable domain, remainder taken from reference TRBV28 and TRBJ2-6, is DVKVTQSSRYLVKRTGEKVFLECVQDMDHENMFWYRQDPGLGLRLIYFSYDVKMKEKGDIPEGYSVSREKKERFSLILESASTNQTSMYLCAGGGGAGANVLTFGAGSRLTVL.

The rearrangement joins TRBV12-3 or TRBV12-4 to TRBJ2-5; TCRdb reports TRBD1, a call that lacks DNA to check it against. The CDR3 has 14 residues. This CDR3 is CASSKTGWEETQYF.

Its frequency marks this clonotype as medium-sized (0.01 to 0.1%). This chain connects TRBV6-5 to TRBJ1-1. This CDR3 is 13 amino acids long. Germline V gene data show CDR1 as MNHEY and CDR2 as SVGAGI. The CDR3 sequence: CASGNSMNTEAFF.

Frequency places this clonotype as medium-sized. The chain joins TRBV12-3 or TRBV12-4 to TRBJ1-1. The CDR3 sequence is 14 residues long. CDR3 amino acids: CASSPTAMNTEAFF.

CDR3 sequence reads: CASSTGTSGNFRDTQYF. The chain is built from TRBV12-3 or TRBV12-4 and TRBJ2-3; with no DNA, the TCRdb D assignment of TRBD2 cannot be verified. The CDR3 spans 17 residues.

Judged by frequency, this clonotype is medium-sized. The chain has TRBV5-6 and TRBJ1-4; TCRdb designates TRBD1, a call that cannot be tested without DNA. The CDR3 contains 14 residues. The V gene's germline CDR1 is SGHDT and CDR2 YYEEEE. CDR3 in amino acids: CASSVTGSGEKLFF.

In terms of frequency, this clonotype is medium-sized (0.01 to 0.1%). The CDR3 reads CASSDRSSGYNEQFF. The chain has TRBV6-4 and TRBJ2-1; lacking DNA, the TRBD2 call made by TCRdb goes unchecked. Germline CDR1 is MRHNA and CDR2 is SNTAGT. The CDR3 totals 15 residues.

The chain joins TRBV11-2 to TRBJ1-5. Looked up from germline, CDR1 is SGHAT and CDR2 is FQNNGV. CDR3 length: 13 residues. This chain's CDR3 is CASSFSPSQPQHF.

The rearrangement links TRBV7-9 to TRBJ2-7; the TRBD2 assignment by TCRdb is unverifiable without DNA. The CDR3 sequence is 14 residues long. CDR1 SEHNR and CDR2 FQNEAQ come from the germline V gene (reference sequence). The CDR3 loop reads CASSPSMLLREQYF. Based on the CDR3 plus reference TRBV7-9 and TRBJ2-7, the full variable domain is DTGVSQNPRHKITKRGQNVTFRCDPISEHNRLYWYRQTLGQGPEFLTYFQNEAQLEKSRLLSDRFSAERPKGSFSTLEIQRTEQGDSAMYLCASSPSMLLREQYFGPGTRLTVT.

This clonotype is called medium-sized based on its frequency. V is TRBV6-2 or TRBV6-3 and J is TRBJ1-1. This CDR3 region has 16 residues. Germline V lookup: CDR1 MNHEY, CDR2 SVGEGT. The CDR3 loop is CASSYGPHTLNTEAFF.

Measured by frequency, this clonotype is medium-sized (0.01 to 0.1%). The chain has TRBV28 and TRBJ1-4. This CDR3 has 14 amino acids. The germline gives CDR1 MDHEN, CDR2 SYDVKM. CDR3: CASSSPSINEKLFF.

This clonotype is labeled medium-sized based on frequency. J is TRBJ2-1 and V is TRBV18; TCRdb reports TRBD1, a call that lacks DNA to check it against. The CDR3 has 15 residues. Germline V CDR1 and CDR2: KGHSH, LQKENI. This CDR3 reads CASSPTHEGYNEQFF.

This clonotype is identified as medium-sized from frequency. The chain uses TRBV5-5 and TRBJ1-2; no DNA is available, so the TRBD1 call from TCRdb remains unchecked. This CDR3 is 13 amino acids long. CDR1 is SGHKS and CDR2 is YYEKEE in the germline V gene (reference sequence). CDR3 amino acids: CASSQTGDYGYTF.

This clonotype is classed as medium-sized by frequency. The rearrangement links TRBV6-2 or TRBV6-3 to TRBJ2-7; TCRdb's D call of TRBD2 is untestable without DNA. The CDR3 runs to 15 residues. CDR1 is MNHEY, CDR2 SVGEGT, per germline. The CDR3 spells CASRSGLAGASEQYF.

The chain uses TRBV24-1 and TRBJ2-5; lacking DNA, the TRBD2 call made by TCRdb goes unchecked. The CDR3 is 17 residues long. Per germline, CDR1 KGHDR and CDR2 SFDVKD. This CDR3 reads CATSAWGSGGAEETQYF.

This chain uses TRBV15 with TRBJ2-1; TCRdb names TRBD1, which stays unverified in the absence of DNA. The CDR3 has 16 amino acids. Germline-derived CDR1 and CDR2 are LNHNV and YYDKDF (reference sequence). The CDR3 loop reads CATSPPPGQSYNEQFF.

The chain couples TRBV28 to TRBJ1-2; TCRdb's assignment of TRBD1 cannot be checked, as there is no DNA. There are 13 residues in the CDR3. Germline V CDR1 and CDR2: MDHEN, SYDVKM. CDR3: CASKGHGNGGYTF.

This clonotype is classed as medium-sized by frequency. The rearrangement uses TRBV6-5 and TRBJ2-1; the TRBD1 assignment by TCRdb is unverifiable without DNA. Per the germline V gene, CDR1 is MNHEY and CDR2 is SVGAGI. The CDR3 has 14 amino acids. CDR3 sequence: CASSWGRRHNEQFF.

Its frequency marks this clonotype as medium-sized. This chain uses TRBV12-3 or TRBV12-4 with TRBJ2-7; TCRdb's D call, TRBD1, is unchecked because there is no DNA. The CDR3 extends over 12 amino acids. This chain's CDR3 is CASSWSRGEQYF.

According to its frequency, this clonotype is medium-sized (0.01 to 0.1%). The V gene is TRBV18, the J gene TRBJ2-7; TCRdb gives TRBD1 as the D gene, but with no DNA this cannot be confirmed. The CDR3 consists of 14 residues. From germline, CDR1 is KGHSH and CDR2 LQKENI. CDR3 sequence: CASSPGLGVGEQYF.